Listed below are T cell receptor beta chains from one sample, sequenced in a study of immune evolution from preneoplasia to lung adenocarcinoma. Some clones are missing from TCRdb's copy, which holds only in-frame ones; the method was immunoSEQ multiplex PCR. The profile shows thousands of clones, about 83% of them singletons. Sequenced: FFPE adjacent normal lung tissue. The receptors derive from an older person with lung adenocarcinoma. CDR3s include the opening cysteine and the closing phenylalanine or tryptophan. A D gene is named only where the DNA matches it firmly. For some rows the clone size is stated as once, few or many, or as a class when expanded; others skip it.

J,D,V,size,DNA,CDR3
TRBJ2-5,TRBD1,TRBV5-6,NA,TGTGCCAGCAGCTTGAAGGGACAGGGTCCACAAGAGACCCAGTACTTC,CASSLKGQGPQETQYF
TRBJ2-5,NA,TRBV29-1,NA,TGCAGCGTTGAAGATCCGGGACGGCGGGAGACCCAGTACTTC,CSVEDPGRRETQYF
TRBJ1-4,NA,TRBV28,NA,TGTGCCAGCAGTTTGATCAGGCCTGCAACTAATGAAAAACTGTTTTTT,CASSLIRPATNEKLFF
TRBJ1-1,TRBD1,TRBV9,NA,TGTGCCAGCAGCATCAAACCGGGACAGGGGGCCGGCACTGAAGCTTTCTTT,CASSIKPGQGAGTEAFF
TRBJ1-2,NA,TRBV5-8,NA,TGTGCCAGCAGCCGTTTGAGCACGAGGTCCAACTATGGCTACACCTTC,CASSRLSTRSNYGYTF
TRBJ1-2,NA,TRBV10-3,NA,TGTGCCATCAGTGGTCTATTTGGGACACCTACTACTAACTATGGCTACACCTTC,CAISGLFGTPTTNYGYTF
TRBJ1-5,NA,TRBV5-1,NA,TGCGCCAGCAGCGCCCTCAGGGGTCAGCCCCAGCATTTT,CASSALRGQPQHF
TRBJ1-1,NA,TRBV11-2,NA,TGTGCCAGCAGCCTAAATTTTAATCGGGACACTGAAGCTTTCTTT,CASSLNFNRDTEAFF
TRBJ1-5,TRBD1,TRBV28,NA,TGTGCCAGCAGTTTATTGGGGACAGTAATCGATCAGCCCCAGCATTTT,CASSLLGTVIDQPQHF
TRBJ1-5,TRBD1,TRBV7-9,NA,TGTGCCAGCAGCTCCGCACAGGGACAGCCTCATCAGCCCCAGCATTTT,CASSSAQGQPHQPQHF
TRBJ2-7,NA,TRBV2,once,TGTGCCAGCAGTGAAGCAGGGGGGTGGGAGCAGTACTTC,CASSEAGGWEQYF
TRBJ1-4,TRBD1,TRBV5-1,NA,TGCGCCAGCAGCTTTTTTCCGGGACAGGGGTATGCAACTAATGAAAAACTGTTTTTT,CASSFFPGQGYATNEKLFF
TRBJ1-4,NA,TRBV30,NA,TGTGCCTGGACCAAGCTCGGAACTAATGAAAAACTGTTTTTT,CAWTKLGTNEKLFF
TRBJ1-1,NA,TRBV30,NA,TGTGCCTGGATCCTTGGGATCACTGAAGCTTTCTTT,CAWILGITEAFF
TRBJ1-2,NA,TRBV28,NA,TGTGCCAGCAGGAGCGGGGGCACAGGGTTTTATGGCTACACCTTC,CASRSGGTGFYGYTF
TRBJ1-4,NA,TRBV7-9,NA,TGTGCCAGCAGATCTCAGGGGAATACTAATGAAAAACTGTTTTTT,CASRSQGNTNEKLFF
TRBJ2-2,NA,TRBV4-2,once,TGTGCCAGCAGCCAAGATGTGGCGAACACCGGGGAGCTGTTTTTT,CASSQDVANTGELFF
TRBJ1-1,NA,TRBV5-6,NA,TGTGCCAGCAGCTTTCGCAGGCCATCGAACACTGAAGCTTTCTTT,CASSFRRPSNTEAFF
TRBJ2-1,TRBD2,TRBV10-1,NA,TGCGCCAGCAGTGGAGGACTAGCGGGGAATGAGCAGTTCTTC,CASSGGLAGNEQFF
TRBJ1-1,TRBD1,TRBV11-1,large,TGTGCCAGCAGCTTAGGGGACAGGGGGCGACCTGAAGCTTTCTTT,CASSLGDRGRPEAFF
TRBJ1-2,NA,TRBV15,NA,TGTGCCACCAGCAGAGAGGGCCCGGCGGAAGGCTACACCTTC,CATSREGPAEGYTF